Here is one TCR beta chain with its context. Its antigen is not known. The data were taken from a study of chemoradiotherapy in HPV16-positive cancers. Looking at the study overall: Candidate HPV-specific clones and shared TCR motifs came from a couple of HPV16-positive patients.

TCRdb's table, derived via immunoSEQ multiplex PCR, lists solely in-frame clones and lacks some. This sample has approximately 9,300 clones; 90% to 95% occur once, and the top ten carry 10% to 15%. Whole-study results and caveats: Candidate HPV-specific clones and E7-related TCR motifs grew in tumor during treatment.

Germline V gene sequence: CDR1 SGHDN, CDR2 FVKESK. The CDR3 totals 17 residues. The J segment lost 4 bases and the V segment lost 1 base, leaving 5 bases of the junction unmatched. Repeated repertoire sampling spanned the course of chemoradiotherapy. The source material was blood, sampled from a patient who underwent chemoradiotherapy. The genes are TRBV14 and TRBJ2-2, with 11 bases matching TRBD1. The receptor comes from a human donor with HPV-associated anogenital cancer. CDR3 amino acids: CASSQGRGQGVTGELFF. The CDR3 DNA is TGTGCCAGCAGCCAAGGACGGGGACAGGGGGTCACCGGGGAGCTGTTTTTT.